The clone carrying this T cell receptor (beta chain) has more than one count but fewer than ten. Its antigen is currently unknown. TCRdb keeps only in-frame clones here, not all; method: immunoSEQ multiplex PCR. The data show 40,000 or so clones, 86% seen once. The source of the sample is a study of T cells in localized non-small cell lung cancer. Study-level findings and limits: Sequence data derive from only one tumor region, so heterogeneity remains possible. Higher blood T cell density went with longer overall survival. Uninvolved adjacent lung showed the highest T cell clonality, exceeding tumor.

The V gene's germline CDR1 is SQVTM and CDR2 ANQGSEA. The CDR3 has 13 residues. V lost 4 bases to trimming and J lost 5 bases, with 14 bases between them. This chain connects TRBV29-1 to TRBJ1-2; D might be TRBD1 (5 bases). This receptor was identified in a man aged 40 to 69 with stage I lung adenocarcinoma. Here the sequenced sample was peripheral blood, taken before any cancer treatment. The CDR3 region has the DNA TGCAGCGTTGGACCACAGGCCGGTTATGGCTACACCTTC. Translating it yields CSVGPQAGYGYTF. The whole variable domain, remainder taken from reference TRBV29-1 and TRBJ1-2, is SAVISQKPSRDICQRGTSLTIQCQVDSQVTMMFWYRQQPGQSLTLIATANQGSEATYESGFVIDKFPISRPNLTFSTLTVSNMSPEDSSIYLCSVGPQAGYGYTFGSGTRLTVV.